What follows is one TCR beta chain and its context. Its antigen remains unidentified. This record comes from a study of cytomegalovirus exposure and HLA in healthy donors. The CDR3 runs to 15 residues. In germline, CDR1 is SGHTA, CDR2 FQGNSA. V shed 4 bases, J shed 5 bases, and the junction held 10 bases outside the gene matches. The donors gave bone marrow, and they were healthy. Primers included in the PCR were 60 Vbeta and 13 Jbeta primers. Under the authors' procedure: About 9.9 million shared chains were among around 78 million unique TCR beta chains counted in a later analysis. Profiling relied on immunoSEQ multiplex PCR, and the TCRdb table lists in-frame clones only, not all of them. The D gene and trimming were derived from the DNA, and the V and J assignments and clone size from that table. Of about 190,000 clones detected, over 60% appear once; the ten largest clones hold less than 1.1%. The study, taken as a whole, reports: Analysis was carried out at a later point, and it linked a missense DCLRE1C variant to TCR beta V- and J-gene trimming.

Sequenced sample: PBMCs. This sequence joins TRBV7-2 and TRBJ2-7, with 8 bases fitting TRBD1. The receptor's source is a woman aged 35 to 49 in good health and CMV-seronegative. CDR3 residues: CASSSDGQGWNEQYF. In nucleotides, the CDR3 is TGTGCCAGCAGCTCGGATGGACAGGGCTGGAACGAGCAGTACTTC.